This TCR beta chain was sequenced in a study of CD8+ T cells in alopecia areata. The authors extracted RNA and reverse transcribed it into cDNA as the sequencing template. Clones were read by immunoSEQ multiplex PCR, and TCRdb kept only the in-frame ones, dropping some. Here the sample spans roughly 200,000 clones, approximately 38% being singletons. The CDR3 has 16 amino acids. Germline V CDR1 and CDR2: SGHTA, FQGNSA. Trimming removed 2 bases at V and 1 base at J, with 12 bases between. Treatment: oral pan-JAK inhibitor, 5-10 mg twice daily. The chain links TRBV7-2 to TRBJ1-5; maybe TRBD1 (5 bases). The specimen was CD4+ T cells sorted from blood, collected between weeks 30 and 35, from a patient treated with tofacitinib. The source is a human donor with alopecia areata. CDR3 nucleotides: TGTGCCAGCAGCTTATACGGGGGATCGAGCAATCAGCCCCAGCATTTT. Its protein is CASSLYGGSSNQPQHF.